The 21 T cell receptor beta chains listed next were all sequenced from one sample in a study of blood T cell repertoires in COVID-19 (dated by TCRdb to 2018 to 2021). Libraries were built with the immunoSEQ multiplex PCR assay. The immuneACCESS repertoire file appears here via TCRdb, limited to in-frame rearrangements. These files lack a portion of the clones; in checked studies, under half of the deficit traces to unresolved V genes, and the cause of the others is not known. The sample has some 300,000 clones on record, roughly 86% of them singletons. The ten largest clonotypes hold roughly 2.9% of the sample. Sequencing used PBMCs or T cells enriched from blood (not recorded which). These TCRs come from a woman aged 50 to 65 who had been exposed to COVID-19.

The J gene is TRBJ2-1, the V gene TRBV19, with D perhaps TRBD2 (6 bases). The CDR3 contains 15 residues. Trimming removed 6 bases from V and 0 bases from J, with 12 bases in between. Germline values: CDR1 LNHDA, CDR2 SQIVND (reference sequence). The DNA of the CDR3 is TGTGCCAGTAGAGATCGGGGGAGCTCCTACAATGAGCAGTTCTTC. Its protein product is CASRDRGSSYNEQFF. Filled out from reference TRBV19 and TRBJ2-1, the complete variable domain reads DGGITQSPKYLFRKEGQNVTLSCEQNLNHDAMYWYRQDPGQGLRLIYYSQIVNDFQKGDIAEGYSVSREKKESFPLTVTSAQKNPTAFYLCASRDRGSSYNEQFFGPGTRLTVL.

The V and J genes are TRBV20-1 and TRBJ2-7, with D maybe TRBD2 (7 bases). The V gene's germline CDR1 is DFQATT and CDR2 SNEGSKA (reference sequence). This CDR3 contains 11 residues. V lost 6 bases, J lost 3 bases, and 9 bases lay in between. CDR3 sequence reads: CSAGGLYEQYF. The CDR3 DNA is TGCAGTGCCGGGGGGCTCTACGAGCAGTACTTC.

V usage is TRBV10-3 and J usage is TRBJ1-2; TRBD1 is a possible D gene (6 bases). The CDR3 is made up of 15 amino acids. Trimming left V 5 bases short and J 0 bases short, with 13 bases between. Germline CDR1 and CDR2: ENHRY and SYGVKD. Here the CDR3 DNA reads TGTGCCATCAGTTTGACAGGCCTTACTAACTATGGCTACACCTTC. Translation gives CAISLTGLTNYGYTF.

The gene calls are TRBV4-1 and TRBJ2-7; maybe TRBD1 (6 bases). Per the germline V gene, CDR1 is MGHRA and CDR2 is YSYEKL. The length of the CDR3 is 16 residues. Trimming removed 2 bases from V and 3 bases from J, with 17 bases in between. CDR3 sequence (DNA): TGCGCCAGCAGCCAAATCGGCCAGGGACATGGCTACGAGCAGTACTTC. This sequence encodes CASSQIGQGHGYEQYF.

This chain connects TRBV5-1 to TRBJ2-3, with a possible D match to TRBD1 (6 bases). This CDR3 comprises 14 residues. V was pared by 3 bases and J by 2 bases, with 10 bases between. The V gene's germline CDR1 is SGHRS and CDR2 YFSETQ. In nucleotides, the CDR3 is TGCGCCAGCAGCTCGACAGGCAACACAGATACGCAGTATTTT. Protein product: CASSSTGNTDTQYF.

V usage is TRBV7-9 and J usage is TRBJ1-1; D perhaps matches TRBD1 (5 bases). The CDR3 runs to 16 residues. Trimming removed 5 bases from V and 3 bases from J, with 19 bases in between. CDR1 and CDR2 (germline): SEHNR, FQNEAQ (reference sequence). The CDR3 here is CASSRGFSSLDTEAFF. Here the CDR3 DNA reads TGTGCCAGCAGCCGGGGGTTTTCGTCACTTGACACTGAAGCTTTCTTT.

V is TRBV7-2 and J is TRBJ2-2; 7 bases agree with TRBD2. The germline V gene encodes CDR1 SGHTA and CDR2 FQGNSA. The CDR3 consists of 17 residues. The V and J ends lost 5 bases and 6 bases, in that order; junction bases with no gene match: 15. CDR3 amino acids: CASSPVELFSGSGELFF. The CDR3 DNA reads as TGTGCCAGCAGCCCGGTAGAGTTGTTTAGCGGGTCCGGGGAGCTGTTTTTT.

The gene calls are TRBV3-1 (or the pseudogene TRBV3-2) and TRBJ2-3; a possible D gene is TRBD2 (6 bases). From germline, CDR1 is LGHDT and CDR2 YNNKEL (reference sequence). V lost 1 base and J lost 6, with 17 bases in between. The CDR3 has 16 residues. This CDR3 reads CASSQGETDYHDTQYF. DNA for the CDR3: TGTGCCAGCAGCCAAGGGGAGACGGACTATCATGATACGCAGTATTTT.

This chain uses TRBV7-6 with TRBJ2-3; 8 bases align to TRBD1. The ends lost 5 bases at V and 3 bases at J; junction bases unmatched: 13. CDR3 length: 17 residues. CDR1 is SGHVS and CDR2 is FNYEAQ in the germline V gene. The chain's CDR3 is CASSQFSGGLTTDTQYF. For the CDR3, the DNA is TGTGCCAGCAGCCAATTTTCAGGGGGCCTTACAACAGATACGCAGTATTTT. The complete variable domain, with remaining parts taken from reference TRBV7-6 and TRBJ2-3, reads GAGVSQSPRYKVTKRGQDVALRCDPISGHVSLYWYRQALGQGPEFLTYFNYEAQQDKSGLPNDRFSAERPEGSISTLTIQRTEQRDSAMYRCASSQFSGGLTTDTQYFGPGTRLTVL.

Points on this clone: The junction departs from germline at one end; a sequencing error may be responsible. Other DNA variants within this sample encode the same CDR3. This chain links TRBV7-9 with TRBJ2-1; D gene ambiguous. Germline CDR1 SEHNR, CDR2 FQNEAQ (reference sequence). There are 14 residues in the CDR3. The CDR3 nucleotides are TGTGCCAGCAGTTTAGGCTCAGGTATGGATGAGCAGTTCTTC. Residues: CASSLGSGMDEQFF.

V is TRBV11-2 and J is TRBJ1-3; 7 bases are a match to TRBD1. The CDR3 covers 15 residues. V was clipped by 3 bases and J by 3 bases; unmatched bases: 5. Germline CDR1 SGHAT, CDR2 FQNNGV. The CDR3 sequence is CASSFAAGGGNTIYF. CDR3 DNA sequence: TGTGCCAGCAGCTTCGCCGCAGGGGGTGGAAACACCATATATTTT. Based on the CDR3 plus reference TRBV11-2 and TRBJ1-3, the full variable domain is EAGVAQSPRYKIIEKRQSVAFWCNPISGHATLYWYQQILGQGPKLLIQFQNNGVVDDSQLPKDRFSAERLKGVDSTLKIQPAKLEDSAVYLCASSFAAGGGNTIYFGEGSWLTVV.

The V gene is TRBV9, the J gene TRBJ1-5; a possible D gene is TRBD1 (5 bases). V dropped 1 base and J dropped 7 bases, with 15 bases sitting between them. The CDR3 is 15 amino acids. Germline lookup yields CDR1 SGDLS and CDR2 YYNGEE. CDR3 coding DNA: TGTGCCAGCAGCGTAAGTCAGGGCGCAGGGCAGCCCCAGCATTTT. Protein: CASSVSQGAGQPQHF.

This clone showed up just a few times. CDR3 in DNA: TGTGCCAGCAGTGAAGGCCCCGTCAACCCGAATTGGAGGTACGAGCAGTACTTC. Its protein is CASSEGPVNPNWRYEQYF. This chain joins TRBV6-1 and TRBJ2-7, with TRBD2 as a possible D gene (5 bases). The CDR3 is 18 residues long. CDR1 MNHNS and CDR2 SASEGT come from the germline V gene. Trimming removed 1 base from V and 4 bases from J, with 23 bases in between.

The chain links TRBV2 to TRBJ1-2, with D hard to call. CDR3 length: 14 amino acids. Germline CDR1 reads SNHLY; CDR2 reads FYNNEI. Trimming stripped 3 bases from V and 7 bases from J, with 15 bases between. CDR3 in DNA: TGTGCCAGCAGTGAGCTCCGCAGCGGCCTTGGCTACACCTTC. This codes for CASSELRSGLGYTF. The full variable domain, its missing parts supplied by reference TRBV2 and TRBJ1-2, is EPEVTQTPSHQVTQMGQEVILRCVPISNHLYFYWYRQILGQKVEFLVSFYNNEISEKSEIFDDQFSVERPDGSNFTLKIRSTKLEDSAMYFCASSELRSGLGYTFGSGTRLTVV.

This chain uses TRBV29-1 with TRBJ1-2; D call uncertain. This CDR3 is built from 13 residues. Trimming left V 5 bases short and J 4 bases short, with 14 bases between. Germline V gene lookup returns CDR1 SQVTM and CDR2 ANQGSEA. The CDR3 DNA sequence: TGCAGCGTTTTGGAGGACCCAGCCTATGGCTACACCTTC. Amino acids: CSVLEDPAYGYTF.

This CDR3 is CASSLRAGGSLTEAFF. The CDR3 nucleotides are TGTGCCAGCAGCTTAAGGGCAGGGGGAAGTCTCACTGAAGCTTTCTTT. The chain couples TRBV7-9 to TRBJ1-1, with TRBD1 identical over 7 bases. V shed 2 bases, J shed 4 bases, and the junction held 10 bases outside the gene matches. The CDR3 contains 16 residues. Per germline, CDR1 SEHNR and CDR2 FQNEAQ (reference sequence).

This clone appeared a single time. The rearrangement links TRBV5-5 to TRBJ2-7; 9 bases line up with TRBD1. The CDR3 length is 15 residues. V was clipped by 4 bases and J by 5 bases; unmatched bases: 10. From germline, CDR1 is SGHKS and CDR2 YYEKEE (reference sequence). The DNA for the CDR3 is TGTGCCAGCAGCCGCCCCGGGACAGGGACTCACGAGCAGTACTTC. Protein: CASSRPGTGTHEQYF.

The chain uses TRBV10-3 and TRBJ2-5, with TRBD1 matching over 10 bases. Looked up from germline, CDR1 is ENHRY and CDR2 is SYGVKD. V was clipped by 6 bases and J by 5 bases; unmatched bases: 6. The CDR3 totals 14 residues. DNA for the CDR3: TGTGCCATCAGGGGGACAGGGGAGACGGAGACCCAGTACTTC. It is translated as CAIRGTGETETQYF.

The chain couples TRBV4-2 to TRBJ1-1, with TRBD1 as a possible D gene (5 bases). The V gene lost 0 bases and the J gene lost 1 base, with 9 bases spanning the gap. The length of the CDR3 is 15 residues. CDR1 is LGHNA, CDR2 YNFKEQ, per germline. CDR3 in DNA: TGTGCCAGCAGCCAAGACGGCAGGGAGAACACTGAAGCTTTCTTT. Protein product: CASSQDGRENTEAFF.

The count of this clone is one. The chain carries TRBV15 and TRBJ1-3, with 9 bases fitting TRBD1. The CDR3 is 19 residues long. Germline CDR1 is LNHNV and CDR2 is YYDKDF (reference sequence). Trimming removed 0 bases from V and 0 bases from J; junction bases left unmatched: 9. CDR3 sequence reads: CATSRDSRTGANSGNTIYF. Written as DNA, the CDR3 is TGTGCCACCAGCAGAGATTCCCGGACAGGGGCCAACTCTGGAAACACCATATATTTT.

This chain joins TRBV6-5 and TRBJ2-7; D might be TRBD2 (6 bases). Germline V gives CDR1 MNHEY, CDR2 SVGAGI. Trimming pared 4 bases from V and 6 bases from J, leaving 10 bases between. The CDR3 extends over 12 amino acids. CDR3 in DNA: TGTGCCAGCAGTTCGGGGGTTAGCGAGCAGTACTTC. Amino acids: CASSSGVSEQYF.